This T cell receptor beta chain was profiled in a study of T cells in Graves' hyperthyroidism and ophthalmopathy. The CDR3 extends over 16 amino acids. J gave up 3 bases and V 6 bases, and 11 bases lay outside the gene matches. Per the germline V gene, CDR1 is MNHNS and CDR2 is SASEGT. The diagnostic basis comprised clinical symptoms, serum thyroxine and TRAb, thyroid ultrasound and orbital computed tomography. RNA transcripts provided the source from which TCR beta CDR3 regions were amplified. Researchers ran a first-round RT-PCR on the TCR CDR3 using the HTBI primer set. TCRdb called the multiplex PCR reads again in MiXCR, with one record for every CDR3 protein. This sample has about 400,000 distinct CDR3 sequences, with approximately 15% found just once. This clonotype has a count of ten or more.

The TCR was taken from a man younger than 35 with Graves' ophthalmopathy. The sample was blood. The V gene is TRBV6-1, the J gene TRBJ2-7; 10 bases agree with TRBD1. In DNA, the CDR3 is TGTGCCAGCAGGGACCGTAACTGGGACAGGGGCTACGAGCAGTACTTC. It specifies CASRDRNWDRGYEQYF.